This T cell receptor beta chain comes out of a study of blood T cells in healthy people across ages. General study results and limits: Across the age range, TCR beta diversity per million T cells fell in a roughly linear way.

Combining a sample-barcoded 5' primer with a J-beta primer mix, a second PCR ran for roughly 7 to 11 cycles. Every cDNA molecule carried a tag from a template-switch adaptor bearing 12 random nucleotides. MiXCR, run by TCRdb on the 5' RACE reads, gives a single entry per CDR3 protein. Of approximately 1.5 million distinct CDR3 sequences in the sample, roughly a third were seen once. The CDR3 consists of 17 residues. V was pared by 1 base and J by 7 bases, with 13 bases of the junction left unmatched. The germline gives CDR1 SGHKS, CDR2 YYEKEE (reference sequence). The amount of total RNA extracted per sample was at least 5.5 micrograms. This clonotype came up a few times. No antigen is known for it.

Material for sequencing was blood. V gene TRBV5-5 combines with J gene TRBJ1-4, with 7 bases matching TRBD1. The origin of this receptor is a woman aged 30 to 39 in good health. CDR3 nucleotide sequence: TGTGCCAGCAGCTTGTGGAGACAGGGTGTTGAGGGTGAAAAACTGTTTTTT. Translated, it gives CASSLWRQGVEGEKLFF.